This T cell receptor (beta chain) was recorded in a study of molecular identifiers for immune sequencing clone quantification. Study details: In replicates, RNA from 20,000 or 100,000 naive CD8 cells was split five ways, four sequenced. Overall study results and limits: Reports indicate spiked Jurkat TCR RNA from one cell could be found among approximately 1 million naive cells. For effector cells, clones above 20 RNA copies held over 98% of molecules; for naive cells, under 1%.

The table lists this clonotype with many counts. The antigen is not known. Methods described previously were used for bulk TCR libraries, and listed TCR primers were applied. TCRdb recomputed calls from the PCR reads with MiXCR, one row per CDR3 protein. The sample lists under 800,000 distinct CDR3 sequences, approximately 24% occurring once. The source is a human donor in good health. Some libraries in this study had Jurkat cell RNA spiked in. The sequenced sample consisted of naive CD8+ T cells from blood, with Jurkat cell RNA spiked in. Subset of the sample: FACS-sorted CD8+CD4-CCR7+CD45RA+ naive T cells.

The DNA of the CDR3 is TGCAGCGTTGAAGATCAGGAACAGGGGGACACCGGGGAGCTGTTTTTT. It encodes CSVEDQEQGDTGELFF. The chain couples TRBV29-1 to TRBJ2-2; TRBD1 matches at 8 bases. Germline CDR1 is SQVTM and CDR2 is ANQGSEA. This CDR3 is built from 16 residues. J gave up 3 bases and V 0 bases, and 6 bases lay outside the gene matches.